This is a list of T cell receptor beta chains from one sample in a study of low-dose radiotherapy and immunotherapy resistance in tumors. TCRdb ran MiXCR on the reads and lists one entry per CDR3 protein. The sample lists more than 50,000 distinct CDR3 sequences; about a quarter were seen once. Sample: PBMCs, taken after low-dose radiotherapy plus immunotherapy. The source is a male donor with prostate cancer. The CDR3 runs from the conserved cysteine through the conserved F or W. The D gene is left open where the match is weak. Expanded clones get a size class; other rows say once, few or many, or leave the size out.

j_call | d_call | clone_size | v_call | cdr3_aa | cdr3_nt
TRBJ2-1 | - | many | TRBV28 | CASSDAGYNEQFF | TGTGCCAGCAGCGACGCTGGGTACAATGAGCAGTTCTTC
TRBJ2-5 | TRBD2 | - | TRBV10-3 | CAISDGTSGRLETQYF | TGTGCCATCAGTGATGGGACTAGCGGGAGATTAGAGACCCAGTACTTC
TRBJ2-2 | - | many | TRBV3-1 | CASSLGNRAGELFF | TGTGCCAGCAGTTTGGGGAACAGGGCCGGGGAGCTGTTTTTT
TRBJ2-1 | TRBD1 | few | TRBV24-1 | CATSDSRDRGGEQFF | TGTGCCACCAGTGATTCCCGGGACAGGGGAGGTGAGCAGTTCTTC
TRBJ2-1 | - | many | TRBV18 | CASSPLAVTGWGNEQFF | TGTGCCAGCTCACCACTCGCCGTAACAGGGTGGGGCAATGAGCAGTTCTTC
TRBJ2-3 | TRBD2 | many | TRBV10-3 | CAIHDGGDYPSRDTQYF | TGTGCCATCCACGACGGGGGGGACTACCCATCACGGGATACGCAGTATTTT
TRBJ2-3 | - | many | TRBV5-1 | CASSLGGFSTDTQYF | TGCGCCAGCAGCTTGGGTGGGTTCAGCACAGATACGCAGTATTTT
TRBJ1-2 | - | - | TRBV5-1 | CASGSEKATHGYTF | TGCGCCAGCGGTTCGGAGAAGGCCACCCACGGCTACACCTTC
TRBJ1-6 | TRBD1 | - | TRBV20-1 | CSARQGDVYNSPLHF | TGCAGTGCGAGACAGGGAGATGTATATAATTCACCCCTCCACTTT
TRBJ2-7 | - | many | TRBV4-3 | CASSQQGTMGYEQYF | TGCGCCAGCAGCCAACAGGGGACAATGGGCTACGAGCAGTACTTC